This is a list of T cell receptor beta chains from one sample in a study of graft-versus-host responses after intestinal transplantation. Antigens for these TCRs are unknown. TCRdb's copy holds only in-frame clones and misses some; the assay was immunoSEQ multiplex PCR. The top ten hold roughly 0.17% of the sample, which has around 130,000 clones, approximately 92% seen once. Sequenced here: unstimulated CD4+ T cells sorted from spleen or lymph node cells, sampled before intestinal transplant. The receptors come from a human donor who received an intestinal transplant. Each CDR3 is given with its conserved first and last residue. The D gene is left open where the match is weak. Some rows mark clone size as missing; the rest say once, few, many or name a class of expanded clone.

TRBV6-5	TRBJ1-1	-	-	TGTGCCAGCAGTGATTGGGGAACGCGGGCTTTCTTT	CASSDWGTRAFF
TRBV4-1	TRBJ1-4	-	-	TGCGCCAGCAGCCAAGGGAGGAGCGAAAAACTGTTTTTT	CASSQGRSEKLFF
TRBV27	TRBJ1-5	-	-	TGTGCCAGCAGTCGAGGGGGTTATAGCAATCAGCCCCAGCATTTT	CASSRGGYSNQPQHF
TRBV27	TRBJ2-3	-	-	TGTGCCAGCAGTTGGGTGGGGCTCCTCACAGATACGCAGTATTTT	CASSWVGLLTDTQYF
TRBV2	TRBJ2-7	TRBD2	-	TGTGCCAGCAGACCGGGCGGGGGTTCCTACGAGCAGTACTTC	CASRPGGGSYEQYF
TRBV4-2	TRBJ2-3	-	-	TGTGCCAGCAGCCAAGACTTGAGGGGGGGCATAGATACGCAGTATTTT	CASSQDLRGGIDTQYF
TRBV15	TRBJ1-5	-	-	TGTGCCACCAGCAGGGTCTTTAGCAATCAGCCCCAGCATTTT	CATSRVFSNQPQHF
TRBV2	TRBJ1-2	-	once	TGTGCCAGCACCATTTCGGAGACAGGAGGAGGAGACTATGGCTACACCTTC	CASTISETGGGDYGYTF
TRBV10-2	TRBJ1-1	-	-	TGCGCCAGCAGTGACTCCGGGATCACCCAGGGGCGAACTGAAGCTTTCTTT	CASSDSGITQGRTEAFF
TRBV4-1	TRBJ2-1	-	-	TGCGCCAGCAGCCCGAGCTCCTACAATGAGCAGTTCTTC	CASSPSSYNEQFF
TRBV5-1	TRBJ2-3	-	-	TGCGCCAGCAGCTCGGACGCGGATACGCAGTATTTT	CASSSDADTQYF
TRBV6-6	TRBJ1-1	-	once	TGTGCCAGCAGTTACTTTAGAAGAAAGTTGAACACTGAAGCTTTCTTT	CASSYFRRKLNTEAFF
TRBV6-1	TRBJ1-6	TRBD1	-	TGTGCCAGCAGTGCCTGGACAGGGGGCCTCAATTCACCCCTCCACTTT	CASSAWTGGLNSPLHF
TRBV19	TRBJ2-2	TRBD2	-	TGTGCCAGTAGTGTAGGACTAGCGGGGTACACCGGGGAGCTGTTTTTT	CASSVGLAGYTGELFF
TRBV11-3	TRBJ1-2	TRBD1	-	TGTGCCAGCAGCTCCCCCGGACAGGCTAACTATGGCTACACCTTC	CASSSPGQANYGYTF
TRBV19	TRBJ1-1	-	-	TGTGCCAGTCGATCCGGGCTCCACTGGGGCACTGAAGCTTTCTTT	CASRSGLHWGTEAFF
TRBV7-2	TRBJ2-2	-	-	TGTGCCAGCAGCTTAGCTGGAACCGGGGAGCTGTTTTTT	CASSLAGTGELFF
TRBV5-6	TRBJ2-5	-	-	TGTGCCAGCAGCTCCCAACCAGAGACCCAGTACTTC	CASSSQPETQYF
TRBV5-4	TRBJ1-2	-	-	TGTGCCAGCAGCTTGGGACACTATGGCTACACCTTC	CASSLGHYGYTF
TRBV4-2	TRBJ2-5	-	-	TGTGCCAGCAGCCAAGATGAGTCGGCTCTTGGGCAAGAGACCCAGTACTTC	CASSQDESALGQETQYF
TRBV6-1	TRBJ1-3	TRBD1	once	TGTGCCAGCAGTGCCCAACAGGGGATCTCTGGAAACACCATATATTTT	CASSAQQGISGNTIYF
TRBV9	TRBJ2-1	-	-	TGTGCCAGCAGCGTAGAGGGGCTTCTCAATGAGCAGTTCTTC	CASSVEGLLNEQFF
TRBV10-2	TRBJ1-1	-	-	TGCGCCACCTTCCCGGTCGGAATCGGGAACACTGAAGCTTTCTTT	CATFPVGIGNTEAFF
TRBV9	TRBJ2-2	TRBD2	-	TGTGCCAGCAGCGTAGGTAGCGGGGGGAACACCGGGGAGCTGTTTTTT	CASSVGSGGNTGELFF
TRBV5-1	TRBJ2-3	TRBD2	-	TGCGCCAGCAGCTTGGGTTTAGCGGGGGGGCTCACAGATACGCAGTATTTT	CASSLGLAGGLTDTQYF
TRBV5-1	TRBJ1-6	TRBD1	-	TGCGCCAGCGCGGGACAGGGGAGTTCGTCCCTCCACTTT	CASAGQGSSSLHF
TRBV13	TRBJ2-1	-	-	TGTGCCAGCAGCTTAAGCGATAACAATGAGCAGTTCTTC	CASSLSDNNEQFF
TRBV6-1	TRBJ1-5	TRBD1	-	TGTGCCAGCAGTGGAGGGACAGGACCCAATCAGCCCCAGCATTTT	CASSGGTGPNQPQHF
TRBV20-1	TRBJ1-1	-	-	TGCAGTGCTAGGCTCGAGGCTTTCTTT	CSARLEAFF
TRBV5-6	TRBJ2-3	-	-	TGTGCCAGCAGCTTGGGGGGACGGGATACGCAGTATTTT	CASSLGGRDTQYF
TRBV7-2	TRBJ2-3	-	-	TGTGCCAGCAGCCCCAGGTCCGGGACCGGGGCAGATACGCAGTATTTT	CASSPRSGTGADTQYF
TRBV18	TRBJ2-5	-	-	TGTGCCAGCTCACCGAGGCCCGGGGAGACCCAGTACTTC	CASSPRPGETQYF
TRBV5-8	TRBJ1-5	-	few	TGTGCCAGCAGCTCCGAGTATCAGCCCCAGCATTTT	CASSSEYQPQHF
TRBV7-2	TRBJ2-4	TRBD1	-	TGTGCCAGCAGCTCGTACAGGGGAGCCAAAAACATTCAGTACTTC	CASSSYRGAKNIQYF
TRBV19	TRBJ2-3	-	-	TGTGCCAGTAGTAGGAGGCCGCCCCCCCCCACAGATACGCAGTATTTT	CASSRRPPPPTDTQYF
TRBV18	TRBJ1-1	-	-	TGTGCCAGCTCACCAAAGGTTCCGGGTACTGAAGCTTTCTTT	CASSPKVPGTEAFF
TRBV18	TRBJ2-5	TRBD1	-	TGTGCCAGCTCACCGTTAGGGGGCCTTGGTGAGACCCAGTACTTC	CASSPLGGLGETQYF
TRBV5-4	TRBJ2-3	-	-	TGTGCCAGCAGCTTCGGGCCCGCAGATACGCAGTATTTT	CASSFGPADTQYF
TRBV10-2	TRBJ1-3	-	-	TGCGCCAGCAGTGGTCGACAGACTAACTCTGGAAACACCATATATTTT	CASSGRQTNSGNTIYF
TRBV6-5	TRBJ2-5	TRBD1	once	TGTGCCAGCAGTGCCGGGACAGGGCTTGCAGAGACCCAGTACTTC	CASSAGTGLAETQYF
TRBV14	TRBJ1-6	-	-	TGTGCCAGCAGCCATACCCAGGATAATTCACCCCTCCACTTT	CASSHTQDNSPLHF
TRBV7-9	TRBJ2-6	-	-	TGTGCCAGCAGCTTAGGGGGACCAGGGGGGGCCAACGTCCTGACTTTC	CASSLGGPGGANVLTF
TRBV6-1	TRBJ2-3	-	once	TGTGCCAGCAGTGAATTAGGCACCTCAGATACGCAGTATTTT	CASSELGTSDTQYF
TRBV7-9	TRBJ1-2	-	-	TGTGCCAGCAGCTTGGGGTTAAGGTACTACACCTTC	CASSLGLRYYTF
TRBV30	TRBJ2-1	-	-	TGTGCCTGGAGTGTAAGGTATGAGCAGTTCTTC	CAWSVRYEQFF
TRBV15	TRBJ2-1	-	-	TGTGCCACCAGCAGAGATAGGGGCTCACTAATTTACAATGAGCAGTTCTTC	CATSRDRGSLIYNEQFF
TRBV4-2	TRBJ1-4	-	-	TGTGCCAGCAGCCCGGGGGGCGATGAAAAACTGTTTTTT	CASSPGGDEKLFF
TRBV5-1	TRBJ1-1	TRBD1	-	TGCGCCAGCAGCTTGGCCGACAGGGGGACCCAAGCTTTCTTT	CASSLADRGTQAFF
TRBV6-1	TRBJ2-5	-	-	TGTGCCAGCAGTACCGGGTGGGGGGAGACCCAGTACTTC	CASSTGWGETQYF
TRBV11-2	TRBJ2-3	TRBD2	-	TGTGCCAGCAGCCTGACTAGCGCTGATACGCAGTATTTT	CASSLTSADTQYF
TRBV27	TRBJ1-5	TRBD1	-	TGTGCCAGCAGTTACGGACAGGGTATTGGACAGCCCCAGCATTTT	CASSYGQGIGQPQHF
TRBV4-1	TRBJ1-1	-	-	TGCGCCAGCAGCCAAGCGCGGAGTTGGGGCACTGAAGCTTTCTTT	CASSQARSWGTEAFF
TRBV2	TRBJ2-7	-	-	TGTGCCAGCAGTGATTACAGGGAAACCTACGAGCAGTACTTC	CASSDYRETYEQYF